This TCR beta chain was retrieved from a study of blood T cell repertoires in COVID-19. Whole-study context: Donors in the United States, Italy and Spain gave samples during acute or convalescent COVID-19. T cells, B-cell-depleted T cells, or PBMCs supplied cDNA or gDNA.

Per the original methods: From reference gene primer amplification, estimates of nucleated cell counts were derived. Measured with immunoSEQ multiplex PCR; TCRdb has only the in-frame clones, and not every one. The DNA gave D and trimming, while V, J and clone size come from that table. The sample has 200,000 to 300,000 clones, 83% seen once. The CDR3 loop spans 11 amino acids. CDR1 LNHDA and CDR2 SQIVND come from the germline V gene (reference sequence). The receptor comes from a human donor in a cohort sampled during active COVID-19. The chain joins TRBV19 to TRBJ1-2; 10 nucleotides agree with TRBD1. What was sequenced was peripheral blood. The DNA of the CDR3 is TGTGCGGGGGGGACAGGGGCCGGCTACACCTTC. This gives the protein CAGGTGAGYTF.